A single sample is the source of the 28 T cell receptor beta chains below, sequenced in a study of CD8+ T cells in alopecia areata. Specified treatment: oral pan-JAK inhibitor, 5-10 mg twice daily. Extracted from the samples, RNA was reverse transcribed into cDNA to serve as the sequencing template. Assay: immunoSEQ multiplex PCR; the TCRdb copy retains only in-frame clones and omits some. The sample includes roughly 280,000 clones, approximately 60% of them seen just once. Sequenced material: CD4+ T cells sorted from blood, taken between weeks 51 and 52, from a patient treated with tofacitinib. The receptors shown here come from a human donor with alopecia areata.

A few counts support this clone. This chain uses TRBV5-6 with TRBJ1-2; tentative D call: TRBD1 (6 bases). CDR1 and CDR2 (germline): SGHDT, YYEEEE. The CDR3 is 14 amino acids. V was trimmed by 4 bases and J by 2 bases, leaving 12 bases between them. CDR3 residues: CASSETGKNYGYTF. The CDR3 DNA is TGTGCCAGCAGCGAAACAGGGAAAAACTATGGCTACACCTTC.

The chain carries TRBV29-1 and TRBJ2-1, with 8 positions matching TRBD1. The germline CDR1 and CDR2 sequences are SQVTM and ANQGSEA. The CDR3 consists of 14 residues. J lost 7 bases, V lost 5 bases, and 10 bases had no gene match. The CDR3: CSVSDRAPANEQFF. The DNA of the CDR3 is TGCAGCGTTTCGGACAGGGCACCCGCTAATGAGCAGTTCTTC.

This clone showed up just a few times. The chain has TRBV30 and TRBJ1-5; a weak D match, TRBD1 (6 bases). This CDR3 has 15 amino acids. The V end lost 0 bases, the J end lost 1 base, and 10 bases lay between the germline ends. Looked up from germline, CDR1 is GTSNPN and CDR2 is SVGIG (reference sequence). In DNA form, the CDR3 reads TGTGCCTGGAGTGTACAGGGTTCAAGCAATCAGCCCCAGCATTTT. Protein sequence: CAWSVQGSSNQPQHF.

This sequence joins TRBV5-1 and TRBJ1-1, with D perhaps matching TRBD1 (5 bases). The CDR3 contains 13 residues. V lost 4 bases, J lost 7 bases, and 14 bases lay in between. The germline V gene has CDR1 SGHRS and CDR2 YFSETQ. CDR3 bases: TGCGCCAGCAGCCTGGGACCGGAGTATGAAGCTTTCTTT. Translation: CASSLGPEYEAFF.

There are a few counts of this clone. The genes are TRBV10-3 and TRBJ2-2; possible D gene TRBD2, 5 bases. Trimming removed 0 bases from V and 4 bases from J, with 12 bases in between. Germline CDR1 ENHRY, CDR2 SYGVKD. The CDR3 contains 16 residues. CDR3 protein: CAISESGRGSTGELFF. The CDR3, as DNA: TGTGCCATCAGTGAGTCAGGCCGGGGATCCACCGGGGAGCTGTTTTTT.

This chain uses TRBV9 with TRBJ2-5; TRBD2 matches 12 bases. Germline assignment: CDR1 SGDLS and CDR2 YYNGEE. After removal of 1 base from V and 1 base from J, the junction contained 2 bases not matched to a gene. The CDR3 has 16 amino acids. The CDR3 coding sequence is TGTGCCAGCAGCGTATCGACTAGCGGGGGCCAAGAGACCCAGTACTTC. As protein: CASSVSTSGGQETQYF.

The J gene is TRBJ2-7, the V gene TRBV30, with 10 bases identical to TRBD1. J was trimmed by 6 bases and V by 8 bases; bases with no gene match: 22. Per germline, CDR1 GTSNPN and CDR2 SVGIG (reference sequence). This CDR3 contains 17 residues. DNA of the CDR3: TGTGCCGGAGAATCCTTACACCGGGACAGGGGACTGTCCGAGCAGTACTTC. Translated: CAGESLHRDRGLSEQYF.

CDR3 protein: CASSSVPENQETQYF. The CDR3 region has the DNA TGTGCCAGCAGTTCGGTTCCGGAGAATCAAGAGACCCAGTACTTC. This chain links TRBV5-4 with TRBJ2-5; D not certain. The CDR3 is made up of 15 amino acids. V lost 5 bases, J lost 2 bases, and 16 bases lay in between. Germline assignment: CDR1 SGHNT and CDR2 YYREEE (reference sequence).

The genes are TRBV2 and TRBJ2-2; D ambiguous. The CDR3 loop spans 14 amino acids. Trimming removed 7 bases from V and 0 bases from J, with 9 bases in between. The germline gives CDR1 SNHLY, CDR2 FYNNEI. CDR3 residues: CASTRLANTGELFF. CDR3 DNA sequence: TGTGCCAGCACCCGATTGGCGAACACCGGGGAGCTGTTTTTT.

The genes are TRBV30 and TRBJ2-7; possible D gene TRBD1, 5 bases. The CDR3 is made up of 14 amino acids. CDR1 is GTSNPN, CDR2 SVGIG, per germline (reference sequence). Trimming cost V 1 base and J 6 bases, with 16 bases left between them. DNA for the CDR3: TGTGCCTGGAGTGGGCAGCATCAGGGAACCGAGCAGTACTTC. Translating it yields CAWSGQHQGTEQYF.

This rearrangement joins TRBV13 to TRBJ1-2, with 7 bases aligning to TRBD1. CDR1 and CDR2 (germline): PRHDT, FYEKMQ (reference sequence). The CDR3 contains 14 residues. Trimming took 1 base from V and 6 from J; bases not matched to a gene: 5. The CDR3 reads CASSLVFGTDGYTF. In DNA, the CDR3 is TGTGCCAGCAGCTTAGTATTCGGGACAGATGGCTACACCTTC. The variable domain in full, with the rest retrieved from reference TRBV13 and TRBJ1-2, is AAGVIQSPRHLIKEKRETATLKCYPIPRHDTVYWYQQGPGQDPQFLISFYEKMQSDKGSIPDRFSAQQFSDYHSELNMSSLELGDSALYFCASSLVFGTDGYTFGSGTRLTVV.

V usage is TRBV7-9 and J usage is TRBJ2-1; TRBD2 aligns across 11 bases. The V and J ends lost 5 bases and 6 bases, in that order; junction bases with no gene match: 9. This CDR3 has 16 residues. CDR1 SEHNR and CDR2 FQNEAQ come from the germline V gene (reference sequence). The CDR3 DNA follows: TGTGCCAGCAGCCCCTCCGGGACTAGCGGTTCCAATGAGCAGTTCTTC. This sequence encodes CASSPSGTSGSNEQFF.

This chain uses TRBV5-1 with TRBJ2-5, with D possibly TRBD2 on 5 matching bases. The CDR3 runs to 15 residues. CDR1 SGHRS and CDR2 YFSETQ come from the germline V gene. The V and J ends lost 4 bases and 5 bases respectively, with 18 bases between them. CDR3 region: CASSLTNRGEETQYF. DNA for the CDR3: TGCGCCAGCAGCCTGACTAACCGGGGAGAGGAGACCCAGTACTTC.

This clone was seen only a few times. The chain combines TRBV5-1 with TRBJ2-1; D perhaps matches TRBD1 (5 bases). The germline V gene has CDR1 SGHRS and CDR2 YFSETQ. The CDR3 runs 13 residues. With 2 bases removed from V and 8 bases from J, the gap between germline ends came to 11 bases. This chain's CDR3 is CASSFQGKDEQFF. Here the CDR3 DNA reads TGCGCCAGCAGCTTCCAGGGTAAAGATGAGCAGTTCTTC.

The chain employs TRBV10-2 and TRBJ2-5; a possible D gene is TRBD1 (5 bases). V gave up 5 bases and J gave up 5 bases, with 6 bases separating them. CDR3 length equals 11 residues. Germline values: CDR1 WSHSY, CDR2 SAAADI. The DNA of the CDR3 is TGCGCCAGCAGTTCAGGGGAGACCCAGTACTTC. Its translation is CASSSGETQYF.

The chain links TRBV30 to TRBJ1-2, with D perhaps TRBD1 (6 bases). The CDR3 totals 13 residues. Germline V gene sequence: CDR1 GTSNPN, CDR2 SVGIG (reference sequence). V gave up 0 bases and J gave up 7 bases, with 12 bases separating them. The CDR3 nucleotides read TGTGCCTGGAGTGTACTCGGGGGCCTTGGCTACACCTTC. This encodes CAWSVLGGLGYTF.

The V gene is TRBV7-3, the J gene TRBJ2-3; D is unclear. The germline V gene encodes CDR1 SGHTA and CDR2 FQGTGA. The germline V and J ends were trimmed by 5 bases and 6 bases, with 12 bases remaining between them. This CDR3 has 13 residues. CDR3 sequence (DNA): TGTGCCAGCAGCCCATCCACTTGGGATACGCAGTATTTT. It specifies CASSPSTWDTQYF.

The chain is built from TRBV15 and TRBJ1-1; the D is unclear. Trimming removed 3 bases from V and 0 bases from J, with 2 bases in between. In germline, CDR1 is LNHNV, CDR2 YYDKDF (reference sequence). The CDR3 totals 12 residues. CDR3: CATSRVNTEAFF. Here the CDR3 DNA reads TGTGCCACCAGCAGGGTGAACACTGAAGCTTTCTTT.

The CDR3 sequence is CASSQGQGFYGYTF. The CDR3 nucleotides read TGTGCCAGCAGTCAGGGACAGGGGTTTTATGGCTACACCTTC. The chain joins TRBV7-9 to TRBJ1-2; 10 bases align to TRBD1. There are 14 residues in the CDR3. Germline lookup yields CDR1 SEHNR and CDR2 FQNEAQ (reference sequence). Trimming removed 6 bases from V and 5 bases from J; junction bases left unmatched: 6.

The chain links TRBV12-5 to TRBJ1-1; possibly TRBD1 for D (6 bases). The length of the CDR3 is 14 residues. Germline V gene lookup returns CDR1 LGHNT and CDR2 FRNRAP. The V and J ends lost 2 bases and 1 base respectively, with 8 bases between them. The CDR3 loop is CASGLRQENTEAFF. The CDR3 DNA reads TGTGCTAGTGGTTTGCGACAGGAGAACACTGAAGCTTTCTTT.

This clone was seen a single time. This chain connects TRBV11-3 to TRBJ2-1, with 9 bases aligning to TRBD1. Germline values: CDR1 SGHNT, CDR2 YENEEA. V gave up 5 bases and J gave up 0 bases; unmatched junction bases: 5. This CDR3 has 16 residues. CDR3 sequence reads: CASSIGGQGSYNEQFF. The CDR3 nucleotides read TGTGCCAGCAGCATAGGGGGACAGGGCTCCTACAATGAGCAGTTCTTC.

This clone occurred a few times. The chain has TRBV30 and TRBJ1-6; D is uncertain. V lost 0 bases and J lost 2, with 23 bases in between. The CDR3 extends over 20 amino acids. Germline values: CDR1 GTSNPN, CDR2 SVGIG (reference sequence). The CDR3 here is CAWSVLSAGITDTYNSPLHF. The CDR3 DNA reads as TGTGCCTGGAGTGTACTTTCGGCTGGGATTACTGATACCTATAATTCACCCCTCCACTTT.

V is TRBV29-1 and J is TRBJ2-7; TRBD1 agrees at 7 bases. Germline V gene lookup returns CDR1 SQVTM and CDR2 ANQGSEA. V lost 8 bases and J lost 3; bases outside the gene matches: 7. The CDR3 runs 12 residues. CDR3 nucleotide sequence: TGCAGCATCCGGGACAGCGTCTACGAGCAGTACTTC. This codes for CSIRDSVYEQYF.

The CDR3 here is CASSFSGLATANEQFF. CDR3 DNA: TGTGCCAGCAGTTTTTCGGGACTAGCGACGGCCAATGAGCAGTTCTTC. This chain links TRBV27 with TRBJ2-1, with TRBD2 matching 10 bases. CDR1 and CDR2 (germline): MNHEY, SMNVEV (reference sequence). Trimming at V came to 3 bases and at J to 6 bases, leaving 8 bases not matched to a gene. The CDR3 extends over 16 amino acids.

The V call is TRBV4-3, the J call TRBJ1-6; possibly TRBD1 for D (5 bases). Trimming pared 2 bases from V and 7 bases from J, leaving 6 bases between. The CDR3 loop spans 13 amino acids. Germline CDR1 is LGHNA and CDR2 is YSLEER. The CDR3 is CASSQSGNSPLHF. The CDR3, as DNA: TGCGCCAGCAGCCAATCAGGGAATTCACCCCTCCACTTT.

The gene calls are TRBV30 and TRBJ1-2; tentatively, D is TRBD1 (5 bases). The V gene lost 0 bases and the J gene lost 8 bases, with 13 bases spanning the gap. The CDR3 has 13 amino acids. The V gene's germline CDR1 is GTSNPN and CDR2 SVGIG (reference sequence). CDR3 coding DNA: TGTGCCTGGAGTGTAGGGAGACAGCGGGGCTACACCTTC. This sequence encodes CAWSVGRQRGYTF.

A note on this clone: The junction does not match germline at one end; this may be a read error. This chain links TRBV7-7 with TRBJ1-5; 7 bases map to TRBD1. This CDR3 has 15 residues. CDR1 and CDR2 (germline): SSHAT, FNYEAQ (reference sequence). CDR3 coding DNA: TGTGCTAGCAGCGGAAGTGGACAGGACAATCAGCCCCAGCATTTT. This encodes CASSGSGQDNQPQHF.

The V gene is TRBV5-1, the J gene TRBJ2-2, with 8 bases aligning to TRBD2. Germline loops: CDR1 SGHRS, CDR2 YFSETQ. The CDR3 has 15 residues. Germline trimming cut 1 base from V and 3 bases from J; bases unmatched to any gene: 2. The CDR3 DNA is TGCGCCAGCAGCTTGAGCGGGGGACACACCGGGGAGCTGTTTTTT. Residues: CASSLSGGHTGELFF.